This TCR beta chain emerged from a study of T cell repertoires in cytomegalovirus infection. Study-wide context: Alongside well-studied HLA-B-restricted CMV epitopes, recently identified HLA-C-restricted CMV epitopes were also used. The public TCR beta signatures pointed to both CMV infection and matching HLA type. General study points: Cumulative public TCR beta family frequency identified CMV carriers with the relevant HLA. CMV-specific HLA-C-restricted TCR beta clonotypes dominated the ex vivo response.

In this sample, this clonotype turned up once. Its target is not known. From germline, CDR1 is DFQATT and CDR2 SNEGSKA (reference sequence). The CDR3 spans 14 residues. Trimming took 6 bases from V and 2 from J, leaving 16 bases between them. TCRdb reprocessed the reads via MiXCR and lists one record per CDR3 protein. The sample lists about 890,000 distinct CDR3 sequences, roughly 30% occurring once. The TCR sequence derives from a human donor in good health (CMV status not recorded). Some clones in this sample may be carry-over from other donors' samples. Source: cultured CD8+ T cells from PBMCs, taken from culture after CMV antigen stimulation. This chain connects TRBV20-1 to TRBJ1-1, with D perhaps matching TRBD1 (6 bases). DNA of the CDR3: TGCAGTGCCGATCTTCAGGGGATAAACACTGAAGCTTTCTTT. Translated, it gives CSADLQGINTEAFF.